A selection of T cell receptor beta chains follows, all from one sample in a study of shared clonotypes between healthy human individuals. The assay was immunoSEQ multiplex PCR, and TCRdb's table has in-frame clones only and misses some. The sample lists about 640,000 clones; about three quarters were seen once. Sequencing was done on a sample of memory CD4+ T cells sorted from blood. The source of these receptors is a young woman in good health. The CDR3 runs from the conserved cysteine through the conserved F or W. D genes are given only for firm matches. Clone size is given for some rows only: seen once, a few or many times, or a class if the clone is expanded.

clone_size,v_call,d_call,j_call,cdr3_aa,cdr3_nt
NA,TRBV2,TRBD1,TRBJ1-5,CASAGTGEQPQHF,TGTGCCAGCGCGGGGACAGGGGAACAGCCCCAGCATTTT
NA,TRBV28,NA,TRBJ2-7,CASSLNLGEVGEQYF,TGTGCCAGCAGTTTAAATTTGGGAGAAGTAGGGGAGCAGTACTTC
NA,TRBV4-1,NA,TRBJ2-2,CASSQFFGDDTGELFF,TGCGCCAGCAGCCAATTTTTCGGGGATGACACCGGGGAGCTGTTTTTT
NA,TRBV27,NA,TRBJ2-3,CASSTLAGVNTQYF,TGTGCCAGCAGTACCCTCGCGGGCGTAAATACGCAGTATTTT
NA,TRBV5-4,NA,TRBJ1-1,CASSRDSEAFF,TGTGCCAGCAGTCGGGACTCTGAAGCTTTCTTT
NA,TRBV6-4,TRBD1,TRBJ1-1,CASRGQGGGEAFF,TGTGCCAGCAGGGGACAGGGAGGAGGTGAAGCTTTCTTT
few,TRBV6-6,TRBD2,TRBJ2-7,CASSYKREGYEQYF,TGTGCCAGCAGTTATAAGCGGGAGGGTTACGAGCAGTACTTC
NA,TRBV19,TRBD2,TRBJ2-5,CASSSTSGRIETQYF,TGTGCCAGTAGTTCAACTAGCGGGAGAATAGAGACCCAGTACTTC
NA,TRBV7-6,TRBD1,TRBJ2-1,CASRGTGYNEQFF,TGTGCCAGCAGAGGGACAGGCTACAATGAGCAGTTCTTC
NA,TRBV19,NA,TRBJ2-5,CASSTRIGSETQYF,TGTGCCAGTAGTACCCGGATAGGTTCAGAGACCCAGTACTTC
NA,TRBV6-5,TRBD1,TRBJ1-5,CASRKGQGRNQPQHF,TGTGCCAGCAGAAAGGGACAGGGACGCAATCAGCCCCAGCATTTT
NA,TRBV19,NA,TRBJ2-3,CASSIGTAATDTQYF,TGTGCCAGTAGTATAGGGACAGCTGCAACAGATACGCAGTATTTT
few,TRBV4-1,NA,TRBJ1-2,CASSQSRTVTYGYTF,TGCGCCAGCAGCCAATCCCGGACTGTTACCTATGGCTACACCTTC
NA,TRBV7-2,NA,TRBJ2-7,CASSSYSYEQYF,TGTGCCAGCAGCTCCTACAGTTACGAGCAGTACTTC
NA,TRBV19,NA,TRBJ2-7,CATAGQSSSYEQYF,TGTGCAACTGCCGGGCAGTCGAGCTCCTACGAGCAGTACTTC
few,TRBV28,TRBD2,TRBJ2-7,CASSALAGPQLYEQYF,TGTGCCAGCAGTGCCCTAGCGGGACCCCAGTTATACGAGCAGTACTTC
few,TRBV18,TRBD2,TRBJ2-7,CASSPKASGSYEQYF,TGTGCCAGCTCACCGAAGGCTAGCGGGAGTTACGAGCAGTACTTC
NA,TRBV27,NA,TRBJ2-7,CASSFIGRGGQGSYEQYF,TGTGCCAGCAGTTTCATTGGTCGGGGGGGACAGGGCTCCTACGAGCAGTACTTC
NA,TRBV25-1,NA,TRBJ1-4,CTSSEDGTVYEKLFF,TGTACCAGCAGTGAAGACGGGACTGTTTATGAAAAACTGTTTTTT
NA,TRBV11-2,NA,TRBJ2-7,CASSLGAGYEQYF,TGTGCCAGCAGCTTAGGGGCAGGATACGAGCAGTACTTC
NA,TRBV7-2,TRBD2,TRBJ2-2,CASSFPLAVTGELFF,TGTGCCAGCAGCTTCCCGCTAGCGGTCACCGGGGAGCTGTTTTTT
NA,TRBV6-1,NA,TRBJ2-4,CASSESRREWGLAKNIQYF,TGTGCCAGCAGTGAGAGCCGCAGGGAGTGGGGGCTTGCCAAAAACATTCAGTACTTC
many,TRBV11-2,NA,TRBJ1-1,CASRRFGVNTEAFF,TGTGCCAGCAGACGGTTCGGGGTGAACACTGAAGCTTTCTTT
NA,TRBV5-4,NA,TRBJ1-5,CASSTGGGPPDQPQHF,TGTGCCAGCAGCACGGGCGGGGGGCCTCCCGATCAGCCCCAGCATTTT
NA,TRBV19,NA,TRBJ2-1,CASSKQTGTVNNEQFF,TGTGCCAGTAGTAAACAAACCGGGACGGTTAACAATGAGCAGTTCTTC
NA,TRBV6-4,TRBD1,TRBJ2-1,CASSVAGTGGNEQFF,TGTGCCAGCAGTGTCGCCGGGACAGGGGGAAATGAGCAGTTCTTC
NA,TRBV18,NA,TRBJ2-5,CASSPATGHQETQYF,TGTGCCAGCTCACCTGCGACAGGTCACCAAGAGACCCAGTACTTC
few,TRBV7-9,TRBD1,TRBJ2-2,CARPNRGWNTGELFF,TGTGCCAGACCAAACAGGGGATGGAACACCGGGGAGCTGTTTTTT
NA,TRBV6-1,TRBD2,TRBJ2-5,CASRIAGEGETQYF,TGTGCCAGCCGTATAGCGGGAGAGGGAGAGACCCAGTACTTC
NA,TRBV2,NA,TRBJ1-1,CASDMTGQGKAFF,TGTGCCAGCGATATGACGGGGCAGGGAAAAGCTTTCTTT
NA,TRBV28,TRBD2,TRBJ2-7,CASRAREGPLGEQYF,TGTGCCAGCAGGGCCCGGGAGGGCCCCTTGGGGGAGCAGTACTTC
NA,TRBV20-1,NA,TRBJ1-1,CSASDRRSAFF,TGCAGTGCTAGCGACAGACGATCCGCTTTCTTT
NA,TRBV2,NA,TRBJ1-5,CASSDGVLNQPQHF,TGTGCCAGCAGTGATGGGGTTCTCAATCAGCCCCAGCATTTT
few,TRBV7-8,TRBD2,TRBJ2-5,CASIGSSGRALTRETQYF,TGTGCCAGCATCGGGTCTAGCGGGAGGGCCCTTACGAGGGAGACCCAGTACTTC
NA,TRBV11-2,TRBD1,TRBJ1-2,CASSLVGTGSYGYTF,TGTGCCAGCAGCTTAGTGGGGACAGGGAGCTATGGCTACACCTTC
NA,TRBV6-6,NA,TRBJ1-5,CASSYAGGVQPQHF,TGTGCCAGCAGTTATGCTGGAGGGGTTCAGCCCCAGCATTTT
NA,TRBV7-2,TRBD2,TRBJ2-3,CASSRRTSGSPPDTQYF,TGTGCCAGCAGCCGGAGGACTAGCGGGAGCCCCCCAGATACGCAGTATTTT
NA,TRBV28,NA,TRBJ2-5,CASSLTVAETQYF,TGTGCCAGCAGTTTAACCGTAGCCGAGACCCAGTACTTC
NA,TRBV29-1,NA,TRBJ2-3,CSVEVQGAGGTDTQYF,TGCAGCGTTGAAGTCCAGGGGGCGGGAGGCACAGATACGCAGTATTTT
NA,TRBV2,NA,TRBJ1-4,CASSATQSWGFNEKLFF,TGTGCCAGCAGTGCCACTCAGAGCTGGGGCTTTAATGAAAAACTGTTTTTT
NA,TRBV5-6,NA,TRBJ2-3,CARQGPSTDTQYF,TGTGCCAGACAAGGCCCTAGCACAGATACGCAGTATTTT
NA,TRBV18,NA,TRBJ1-5,CASSPGSNQPQHF,TGTGCCAGCTCACCGGGTAGCAATCAGCCCCAGCATTTT